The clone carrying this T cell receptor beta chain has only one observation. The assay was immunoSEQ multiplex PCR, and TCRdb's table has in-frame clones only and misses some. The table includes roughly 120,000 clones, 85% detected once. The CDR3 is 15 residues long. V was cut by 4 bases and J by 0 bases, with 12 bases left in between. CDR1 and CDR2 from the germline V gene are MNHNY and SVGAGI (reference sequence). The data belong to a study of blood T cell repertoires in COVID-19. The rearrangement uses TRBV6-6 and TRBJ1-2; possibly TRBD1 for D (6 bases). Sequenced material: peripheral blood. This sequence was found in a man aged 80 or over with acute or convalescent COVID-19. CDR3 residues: CASSSPRTANYGYTF. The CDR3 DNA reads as TGTGCCAGCAGTTCTCCCCGGACAGCTAACTATGGCTACACCTTC.